These 19 T cell receptor beta chains came from one sample sequenced in a study of OX40 agonist ivuxolimab in advanced cancers. Library prep was done by the immunoSEQ multiplex PCR assay. TCRdb mirrors the immuneACCESS table, restricted to in-frame sequences. Some clones are absent from its copies; in checked studies, under half trace to an unresolved V gene, and the reason for the others is unknown. The sample table records some 100,000 clones; 70% to 90% of these occur just once. Jointly, the top ten make up 0.7% to 1% of the sample. The sequencing used CD4+ or CD8+ T cells sorted from blood, collected in a trial of the OX40 agonist ivuxolimab. These receptor sequences come from an adult with an advanced solid tumor such as melanoma, head and neck, liver or kidney cancer.

J is TRBJ2-5 and V is TRBV5-4; TRBD1 matches at 7 bases. Germline trimming cut 4 bases from V and 1 base from J; bases unmatched to any gene: 1. The CDR3 is 13 amino acids. Germline CDR1 SGHNT, CDR2 YYREEE (reference sequence). CDR3 sequence: CASSRDSQETQYF. CDR3 in DNA: TGTGCCAGCAGCCGGGACAGCCAAGAGACCCAGTACTTC.

The CDR3 DNA sequence: TGTGCCAGCACCTTTAGTTGGGGGGCTGGGGCCAACGTCCTGACTTTC. Translated: CASTFSWGAGANVLTF. J is TRBJ2-6 and V is TRBV7-2, with a tentative D call TRBD2 (6 bases). Germline CDR1 is SGHTA and CDR2 is FQGNSA. This CDR3 is 16 amino acids long. Trimming removed 7 bases from V and 2 bases from J, with 15 bases in between.

The gene calls are TRBV6-1 and TRBJ2-4; the D gene could be TRBD1 or TRBD2 (5 bases each). The CDR3 has 14 residues. Between the trimmed V and J ends, which lost 7 bases and 12 bases, there was a span of 22 bases. Germline loops: CDR1 MNHNS, CDR2 SASEGT. CDR3 protein: CASTLEGPPRAQYF. For the CDR3, the DNA is TGTGCCAGCACCCTAGAGGGACCTCCGCGAGCTCAGTACTTC.

V usage is TRBV10-3 and J usage is TRBJ2-7, with 9 positions matching TRBD1. Losses at the gene ends were 2 bases for V and 6 bases for J; bases not matched to a gene: 8. The CDR3 runs to 15 residues. The V gene's germline CDR1 is ENHRY and CDR2 SYGVKD. The CDR3 sequence: CAISETGQGVSEQYF. For the CDR3, the DNA is TGTGCCATCAGTGAGACGGGACAGGGAGTAAGCGAGCAGTACTTC.

In the case of this clone: In the same sample, other DNA sequences code for this CDR3. This chain links TRBV14 with TRBJ1-2, with D unclear. CDR1 and CDR2 from the germline V gene are SGHDN and FVKESK. Trimming cost V 1 base and J 3 bases, with 9 bases left between them. The CDR3 runs 14 residues. CDR3 in DNA: TGTGCCAGCAGCCAAGCAGGAACAGACTATGGCTACACCTTC. Residues: CASSQAGTDYGYTF.

Written as DNA, the CDR3 is TGTGCCAGCAGCTCCCTGGACCTGGACAATGAGCAGTTCTTC. This encodes CASSSLDLDNEQFF. The chain has TRBV5-6 and TRBJ2-1; D remains ambiguous. The V gene's germline CDR1 is SGHDT and CDR2 YYEEEE. This CDR3 contains 14 residues. The V and J ends lost 3 bases and 5 bases respectively, with 12 bases between them.

The V and J genes are TRBV2 and TRBJ2-2; D remains ambiguous. The CDR3 sequence is 13 residues long. The V gene lost 5 bases and the J gene lost 4 bases, with 8 bases spanning the gap. Germline CDR1 and CDR2: SNHLY and FYNNEI. CDR3 in DNA: TGTGCCAGCAGTCCAGACATCACCGGGGAGCTGTTTTTT. Its protein product is CASSPDITGELFF.

This clone was seen a single time. The chain employs TRBV7-2 and TRBJ2-5; 9 bases match TRBD2. After removal of 5 bases from V and 1 base from J, the junction contained 14 bases not matched to a gene. This CDR3 spans 18 amino acids. The V gene's germline CDR1 is SGHTA and CDR2 FQGNSA. The CDR3 sequence is CASSPEGGFSGGQETQYF. The CDR3, as DNA: TGTGCCAGCAGCCCAGAAGGCGGTTTTAGCGGGGGCCAAGAGACCCAGTACTTC.

The chain recombines TRBV10-3 with TRBJ1-1; tentatively, D is TRBD1 (5 bases). Looked up from germline, CDR1 is ENHRY and CDR2 is SYGVKD. CDR3 length: 13 residues. The V gene lost 9 bases and the J gene lost 0 bases, with 11 bases spanning the gap. This CDR3 is CAMQRQLNTEAFF. The CDR3 nucleotides are TGTGCCATGCAAAGACAGCTGAACACTGAAGCTTTCTTT.

The chain joins TRBV19 to TRBJ1-6; no reliable D call. Germline V CDR1 and CDR2: LNHDA, SQIVND (reference sequence). CDR3 length: 16 amino acids. With 6 bases removed from V and 7 bases from J, the gap between germline ends came to 19 bases. The CDR3 here is CASSMIGSMGNSPLHF. For the CDR3, the DNA is TGTGCCAGTAGCATGATCGGGTCGATGGGGAATTCACCCCTCCACTTT.

Note on this clone: Other DNA sequences of this sample code for an identical CDR3. This sequence joins TRBV18 and TRBJ1-5; no clear D. Per germline, CDR1 KGHSH and CDR2 LQKENI. CDR3 length equals 13 residues. Trimming left V 2 bases short and J 1 base short, with 3 bases between. CDR3 coding DNA: TGTGCCAGCTCACCAGGCAGCAATCAGCCCCAGCATTTT. Amino acid sequence: CASSPGSNQPQHF.

The rearrangement joins TRBV7-2 to TRBJ1-3; TRBD1 is a possible D gene (5 bases). V lost 3 bases and J lost 2, with 11 bases in between. The CDR3 sequence is 15 residues long. In germline, CDR1 is SGHTA, CDR2 FQGNSA. The CDR3 nucleotides are TGTGCCAGCAGCTTCAGGGAGAGCCCTGGAAACACCATATATTTT. The encoded protein is CASSFRESPGNTIYF. Together with reference TRBV7-2 and TRBJ1-3, the CDR3 gives the full variable domain: GAGVSQSPSNKVTEKGKDVELRCDPISGHTALYWYRQSLGQGLEFLIYFQGNSAPDKSGLPSDRFSAERTGGSVSTLTIQRTQQEDSAVYLCASSFRESPGNTIYFGEGSWLTVV.

This clone appeared a single time. Distinct nucleotide sequences in the sample also encode this CDR3. This chain links TRBV7-2 with TRBJ2-5; unclear D gene. The germline V and J ends were trimmed by 1 base and 4 bases, with 4 bases remaining between them. This CDR3 is 12 amino acids long. Germline CDR1 and CDR2: SGHTA and FQGNSA. The CDR3 protein is CASSLDRETQYF. The CDR3 nucleotides are TGTGCCAGCAGCTTAGATAGAGAGACCCAGTACTTC.

Comments on this clone: The same CDR3 arises from other DNA sequences in this sample as well. The chain couples TRBV30 to TRBJ2-3; 8 bases are shared with TRBD2. This CDR3 contains 14 residues. Germline CDR1 is GTSNPN and CDR2 is SVGIG (reference sequence). With 2 bases clipped from V and 3 bases from J, the junction kept 4 bases outside the gene matches. CDR3 protein: CAWSRGGGTDTQYF. CDR3 coding DNA: TGTGCCTGGAGTCGGGGGGGCGGGACAGATACGCAGTATTTT.

The V and J genes are TRBV11-3 and TRBJ1-5, with D possibly being TRBD1 (6 bases). The CDR3 is made up of 14 amino acids. Germline V lookup: CDR1 SGHNT, CDR2 YENEEA. The V end lost 5 bases, the J end lost 4 bases, and 12 bases lay between the germline ends. Here the CDR3 reads CASSDRDTNQPQHF. CDR3 DNA: TGTGCCAGCAGCGACCGGGACACAAATCAGCCCCAGCATTTT.

V usage is TRBV7-2 and J usage is TRBJ1-4; D is unclear. Per the germline V gene, CDR1 is SGHTA and CDR2 is FQGNSA. Between the trimmed V and J ends, which lost 1 base and 3 bases, there was a span of 9 bases. The CDR3 runs to 15 residues. The CDR3 DNA reads as TGTGCCAGCAGCTTAGGGGGAGCCTCTAATGAAAAACTGTTTTTT. This encodes CASSLGGASNEKLFF.

The rearrangement links TRBV6-1 to TRBJ1-5, with D possibly TRBD1 on 6 matching bases. Looked up from germline, CDR1 is MNHNS and CDR2 is SASEGT. The CDR3 extends over 13 amino acids. Trimming pared 0 bases from V and 9 bases from J, leaving 9 bases between. The CDR3 spells CASSEAGGAPQHF. The CDR3 nucleotides are TGTGCCAGCAGTGAAGCGGGGGGGGCGCCCCAGCATTTT.

The chain combines TRBV28 with TRBJ1-1; TRBD1 might be the D (6 bases). There are 12 residues in the CDR3. The V gene's germline CDR1 is MDHEN and CDR2 SYDVKM. V lost 7 bases and J lost 8, with 14 bases in between. The chain's CDR3 is CASTPRDREAFF. Written as DNA, the CDR3 is TGTGCCAGCACCCCCCGCGACAGGGAAGCTTTCTTT.

V and J are TRBV27 and TRBJ1-2; possibly TRBD1 for D (5 bases). With 5 bases removed from V and 6 bases from J, the gap between germline ends came to 13 bases. CDR3 length equals 13 residues. In germline, CDR1 is MNHEY, CDR2 SMNVEV (reference sequence). CDR3 residues: CASSPTGGNGYTF. The CDR3 coding sequence is TGTGCCAGCAGTCCAACCGGGGGGAATGGCTACACCTTC.